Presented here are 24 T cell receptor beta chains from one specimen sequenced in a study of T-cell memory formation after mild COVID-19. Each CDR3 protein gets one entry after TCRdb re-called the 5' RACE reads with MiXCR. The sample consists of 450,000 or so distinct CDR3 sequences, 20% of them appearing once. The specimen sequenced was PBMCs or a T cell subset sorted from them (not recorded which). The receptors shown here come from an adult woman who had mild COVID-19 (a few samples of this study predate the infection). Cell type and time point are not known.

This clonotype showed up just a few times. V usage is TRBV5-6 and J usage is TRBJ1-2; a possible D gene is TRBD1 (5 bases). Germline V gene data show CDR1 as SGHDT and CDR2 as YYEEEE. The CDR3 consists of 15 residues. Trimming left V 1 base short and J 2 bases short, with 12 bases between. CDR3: CASSLWGDRNYGYTF. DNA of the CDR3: TGTGCCAGCAGCTTGTGGGGGGATCGGAACTATGGCTACACCTTC.

CDR3 sequence reads: CASSLLQGAHEQYF. The CDR3, as DNA: TGTGCCAGCAGCTTGCTCCAGGGGGCCCACGAGCAGTACTTC. The chain recombines TRBV5-5 with TRBJ2-7; 8 bases map to TRBD1. This CDR3 comprises 14 residues. V shed 1 base and J 5 bases; nucleotides not matched to a gene: 5. Germline CDR1 reads SGHKS; CDR2 reads YYEKEE (reference sequence).

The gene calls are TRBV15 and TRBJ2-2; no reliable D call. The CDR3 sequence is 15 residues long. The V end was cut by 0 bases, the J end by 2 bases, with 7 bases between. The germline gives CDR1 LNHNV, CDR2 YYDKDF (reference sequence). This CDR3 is CATSRDRINTGELFF. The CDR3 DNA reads TGTGCCACCAGCAGAGATCGGATTAACACCGGGGAGCTGTTTTTT.

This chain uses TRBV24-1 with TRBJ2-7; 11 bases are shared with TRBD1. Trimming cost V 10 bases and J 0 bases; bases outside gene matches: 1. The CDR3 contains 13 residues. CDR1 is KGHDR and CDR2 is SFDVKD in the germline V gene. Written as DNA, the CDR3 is TGTGCCACGGGACAGGGGGGCTCCTACGAGCAGTACTTC. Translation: CATGQGGSYEQYF.

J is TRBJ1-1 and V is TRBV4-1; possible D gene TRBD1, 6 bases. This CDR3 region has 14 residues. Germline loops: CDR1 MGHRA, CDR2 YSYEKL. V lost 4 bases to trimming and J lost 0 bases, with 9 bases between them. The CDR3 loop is CASSRQEMNTEAFF. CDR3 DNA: TGCGCCAGCAGCCGACAGGAGATGAACACTGAAGCTTTCTTT.

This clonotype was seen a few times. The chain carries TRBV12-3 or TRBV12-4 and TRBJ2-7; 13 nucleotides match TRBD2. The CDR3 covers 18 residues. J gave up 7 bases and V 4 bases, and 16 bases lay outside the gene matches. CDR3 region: CASSSGLAGDPLGWEQYF. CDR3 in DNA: TGTGCCAGCAGTTCCGGACTAGCGGGAGATCCCTTGGGTTGGGAGCAGTACTTC.

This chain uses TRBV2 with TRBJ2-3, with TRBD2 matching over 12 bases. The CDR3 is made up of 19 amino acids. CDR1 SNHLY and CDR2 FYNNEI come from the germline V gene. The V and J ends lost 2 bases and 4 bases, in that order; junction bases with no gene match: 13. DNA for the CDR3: TGTGCCAGCAGTGAAATCCCCAAGACTAGCGGGAGACTGGCAGATACGCAGTATTTT. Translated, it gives CASSEIPKTSGRLADTQYF. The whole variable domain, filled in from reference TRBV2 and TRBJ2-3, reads EPEVTQTPSHQVTQMGQEVILRCVPISNHLYFYWYRQILGQKVEFLVSFYNNEISEKSEIFDDQFSVERPDGSNFTLKIRSTKLEDSAMYFCASSEIPKTSGRLADTQYFGPGTRLTVL.

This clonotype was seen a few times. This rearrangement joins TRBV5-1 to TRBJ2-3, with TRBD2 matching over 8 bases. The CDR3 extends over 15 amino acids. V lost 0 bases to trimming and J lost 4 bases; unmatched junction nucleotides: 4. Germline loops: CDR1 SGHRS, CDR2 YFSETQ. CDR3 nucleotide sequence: TGCGCCAGCAGCTTGGAGGGACTAGAATCAGATACGCAGTATTTT. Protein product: CASSLEGLESDTQYF.

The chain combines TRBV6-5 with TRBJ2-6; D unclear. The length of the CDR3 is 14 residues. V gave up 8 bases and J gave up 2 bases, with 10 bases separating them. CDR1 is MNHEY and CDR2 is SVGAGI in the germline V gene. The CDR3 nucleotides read TGTGCCAGCTCGGCACTTACTGGGGCCAACGTCCTGACTTTC. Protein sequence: CASSALTGANVLTF.

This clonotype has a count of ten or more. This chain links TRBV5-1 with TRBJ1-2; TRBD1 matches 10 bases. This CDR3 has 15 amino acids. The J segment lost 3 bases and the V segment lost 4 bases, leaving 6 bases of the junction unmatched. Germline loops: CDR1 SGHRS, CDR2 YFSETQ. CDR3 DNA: TGCGCCAGCAGCGATGGACAGGGGGACTACTATGGCTACACCTTC. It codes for CASSDGQGDYYGYTF.

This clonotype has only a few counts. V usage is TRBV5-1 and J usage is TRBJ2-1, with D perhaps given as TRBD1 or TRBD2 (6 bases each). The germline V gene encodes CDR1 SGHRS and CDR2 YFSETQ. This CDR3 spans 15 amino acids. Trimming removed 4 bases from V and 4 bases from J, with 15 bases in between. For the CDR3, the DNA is TGCGCCAGCAGCAGGGGGGCGGCCCTGTACAATGAGCAGTTCTTC. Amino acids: CASSRGAALYNEQFF.

CDR3: CASSERQGSQPQHF. CDR3 nucleotides: TGTGCCAGCAGTGAGAGACAGGGAAGTCAGCCCCAGCATTTT. The V and J genes are TRBV25-1 and TRBJ1-5, with 7 bases that match TRBD1. This CDR3 region has 14 residues. Germline V gene lookup returns CDR1 MGHDK and CDR2 SYGVNS. Trimming cost V 3 bases and J 6 bases; bases outside gene matches: 5.

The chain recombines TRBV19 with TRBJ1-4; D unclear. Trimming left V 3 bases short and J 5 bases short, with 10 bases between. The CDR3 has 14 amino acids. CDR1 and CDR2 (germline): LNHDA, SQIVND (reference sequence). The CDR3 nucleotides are TGTGCCAGTAGTATCCGGATCCTAAATGAAAAACTGTTTTTT. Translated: CASSIRILNEKLFF.

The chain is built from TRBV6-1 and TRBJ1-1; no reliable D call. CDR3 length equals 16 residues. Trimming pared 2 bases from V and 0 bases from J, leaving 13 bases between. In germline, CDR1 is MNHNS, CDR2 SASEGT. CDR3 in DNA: TGTGCCAGCAGTGAACTCGCGATTAGGGTGAACACTGAAGCTTTCTTT. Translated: CASSELAIRVNTEAFF.

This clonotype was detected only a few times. CDR3 in amino acids: CATSGTVQETQYF. Here the CDR3 DNA reads TGTGCCACCAGTGGGACAGTTCAAGAGACCCAGTACTTC. The chain uses TRBV24-1 and TRBJ2-5; D is possibly TRBD1 (6 bases). Germline V CDR1 and CDR2: KGHDR, SFDVKD. The germline V and J ends were trimmed by 5 bases and 2 bases, with 8 bases remaining between them. CDR3 length equals 13 residues.

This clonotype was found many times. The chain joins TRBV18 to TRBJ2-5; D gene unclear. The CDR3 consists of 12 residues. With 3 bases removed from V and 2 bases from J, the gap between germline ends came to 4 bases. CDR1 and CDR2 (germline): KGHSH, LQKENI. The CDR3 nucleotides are TGTGCCAGCTCACCCCGACAAGAGACCCAGTACTTC. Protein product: CASSPRQETQYF.

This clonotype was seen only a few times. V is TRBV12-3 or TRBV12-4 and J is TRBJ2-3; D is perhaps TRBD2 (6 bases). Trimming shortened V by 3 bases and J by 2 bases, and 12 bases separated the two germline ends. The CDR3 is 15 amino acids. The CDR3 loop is CASSLVAGLTDTQYF. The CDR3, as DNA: TGTGCCAGCAGTTTGGTGGCGGGGCTCACAGATACGCAGTATTTT.

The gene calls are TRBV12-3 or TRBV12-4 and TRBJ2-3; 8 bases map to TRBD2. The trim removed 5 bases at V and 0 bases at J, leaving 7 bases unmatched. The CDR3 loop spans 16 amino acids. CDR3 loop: CASSRSGEGSTDTQYF. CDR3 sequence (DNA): TGTGCCAGCAGTCGTAGCGGGGAGGGGAGCACAGATACGCAGTATTTT.

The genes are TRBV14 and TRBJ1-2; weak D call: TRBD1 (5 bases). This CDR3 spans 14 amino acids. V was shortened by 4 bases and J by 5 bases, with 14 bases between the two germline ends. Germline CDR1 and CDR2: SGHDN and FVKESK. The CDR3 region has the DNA TGTGCCAGCAGCCCCTCCGGGGACGGATATGGCTACACCTTC. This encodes CASSPSGDGYGYTF.

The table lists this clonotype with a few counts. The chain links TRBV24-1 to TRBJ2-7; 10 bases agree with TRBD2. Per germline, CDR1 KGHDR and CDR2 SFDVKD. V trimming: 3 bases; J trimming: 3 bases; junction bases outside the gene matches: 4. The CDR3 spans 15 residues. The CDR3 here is CATSDPGTSDYEQYF. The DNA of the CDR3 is TGTGCCACCAGTGATCCCGGGACTAGCGACTACGAGCAGTACTTC.

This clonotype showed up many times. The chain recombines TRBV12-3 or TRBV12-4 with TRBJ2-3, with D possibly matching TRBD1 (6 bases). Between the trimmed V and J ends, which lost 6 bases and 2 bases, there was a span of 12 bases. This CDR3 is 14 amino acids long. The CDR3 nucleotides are TGTGCCAGCAGATCCCCAGGGGTCACAGATACGCAGTATTTT. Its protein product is CASRSPGVTDTQYF.

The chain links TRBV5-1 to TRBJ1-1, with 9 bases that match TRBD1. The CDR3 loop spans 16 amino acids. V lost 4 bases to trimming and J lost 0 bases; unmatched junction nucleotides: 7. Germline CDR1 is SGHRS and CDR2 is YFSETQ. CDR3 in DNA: TGCGCCAGCAGCCCTGGACAGGGGATGGTGAACACTGAAGCTTTCTTT. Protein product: CASSPGQGMVNTEAFF.

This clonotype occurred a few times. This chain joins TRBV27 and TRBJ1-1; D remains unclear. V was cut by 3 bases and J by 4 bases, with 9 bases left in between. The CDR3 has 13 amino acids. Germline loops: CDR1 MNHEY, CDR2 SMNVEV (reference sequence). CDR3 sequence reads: CASSLSRSTEAFF. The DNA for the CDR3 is TGTGCCAGCAGTTTGAGTCGGAGCACTGAAGCTTTCTTT.

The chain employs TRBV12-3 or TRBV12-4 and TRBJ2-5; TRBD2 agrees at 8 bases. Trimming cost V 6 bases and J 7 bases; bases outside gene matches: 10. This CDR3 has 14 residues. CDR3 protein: CASSGGTRVWTQYF. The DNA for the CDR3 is TGTGCCAGCAGCGGCGGGACTAGGGTCTGGACCCAGTACTTC.